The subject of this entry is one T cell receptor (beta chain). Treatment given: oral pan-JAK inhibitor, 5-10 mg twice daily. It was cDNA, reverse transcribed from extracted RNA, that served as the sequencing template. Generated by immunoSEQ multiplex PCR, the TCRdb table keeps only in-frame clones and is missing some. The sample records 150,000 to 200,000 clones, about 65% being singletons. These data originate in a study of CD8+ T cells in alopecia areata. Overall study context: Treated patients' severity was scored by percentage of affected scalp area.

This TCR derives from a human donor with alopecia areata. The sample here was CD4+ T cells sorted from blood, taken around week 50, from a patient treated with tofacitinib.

The CDR3 nucleotides read TGTGCCAGCAGTGAAGAGGCCAACGAGCAGTACTTC. Its translation: CASSEEANEQYF. The V and J genes are TRBV2 and TRBJ2-7; no clear D gene. Germline values: CDR1 SNHLY, CDR2 FYNNEI. The CDR3 contains 12 residues. Trimming shortened V by 1 base and J by 5 bases, and 6 bases separated the two germline ends.